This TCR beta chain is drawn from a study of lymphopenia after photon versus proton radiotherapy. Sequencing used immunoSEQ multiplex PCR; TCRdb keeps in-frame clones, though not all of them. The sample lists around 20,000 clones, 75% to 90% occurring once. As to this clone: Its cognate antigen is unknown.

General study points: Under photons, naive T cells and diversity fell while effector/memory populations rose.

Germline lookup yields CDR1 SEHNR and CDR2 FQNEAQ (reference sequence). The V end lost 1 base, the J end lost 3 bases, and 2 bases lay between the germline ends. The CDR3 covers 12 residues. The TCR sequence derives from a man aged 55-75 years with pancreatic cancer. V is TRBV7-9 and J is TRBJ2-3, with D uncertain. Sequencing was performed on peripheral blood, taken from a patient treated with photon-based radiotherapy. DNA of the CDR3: TGTGCCAGCAGCTTAGAGACAGATACGCAGTATTTT. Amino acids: CASSLETDTQYF.